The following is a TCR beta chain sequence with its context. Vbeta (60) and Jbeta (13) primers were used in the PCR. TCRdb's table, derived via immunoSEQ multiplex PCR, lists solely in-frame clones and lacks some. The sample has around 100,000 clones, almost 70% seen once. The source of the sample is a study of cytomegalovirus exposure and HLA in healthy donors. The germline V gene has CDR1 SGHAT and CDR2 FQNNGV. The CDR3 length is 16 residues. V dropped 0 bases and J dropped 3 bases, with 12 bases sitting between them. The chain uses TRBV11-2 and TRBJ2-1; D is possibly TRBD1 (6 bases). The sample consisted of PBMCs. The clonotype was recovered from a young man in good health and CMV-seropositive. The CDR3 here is CASSLEYRVRYNEQFF. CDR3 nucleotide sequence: TGTGCCAGCAGCTTAGAGTACAGGGTTCGCTACAATGAGCAGTTCTTC.